The next 3 T cell receptor beta chains were all read from a single sample in a study of identical twins. TCRdb ran MiXCR on the 5' RACE reads and lists one entry per CDR3 protein. The repertoire has hundreds of thousands of distinct CDR3 sequences, less than 10% of them found once; the top ten carry approximately 0.96%. These data were likewise used in another study, on yellow fever vaccine responses in identical twins.

The specimen was PBMCs. The receptor source for this set is a woman under 30 in good health.

This clonotype has more than one count but fewer than ten. The rearrangement links TRBV20-1 to TRBJ2-5; 8 bases are shared with TRBD2. The CDR3 has 14 residues. V shed 5 bases, J shed 6 bases, and the junction held 11 bases outside the gene matches. Germline V lookup: CDR1 DFQATT, CDR2 SNEGSKA (reference sequence). This chain's CDR3 is CSASAGGAGKTQYF. CDR3 DNA sequence: TGCAGTGCTTCCGCCGGGGGGGCAGGGAAGACCCAGTACTTC.

The table lists this clonotype with a few counts. The rearrangement uses TRBV20-1 and TRBJ2-3; 7 bases match TRBD2. Trimming cost V 6 bases and J 0 bases; bases outside gene matches: 9. The length of the CDR3 is 15 residues. CDR1 is DFQATT and CDR2 is SNEGSKA in the germline V gene (reference sequence). The CDR3: CSARTLAVSTDTQYF. DNA of the CDR3: TGCAGTGCGAGGACCCTAGCGGTGAGCACAGATACGCAGTATTTT.

This clonotype showed up just a few times. This clone may be a read error of a much larger clone one base away. Here the CDR3 DNA reads TGTGCCAGCAGGGACAACACTGAAGCTTTCTTT. Protein sequence: CASRDNTEAFF. The chain couples TRBV6-5 to TRBJ1-1; D is unresolved. The CDR3 length is 11 residues. Trimming shortened V by 6 bases and J by 2 bases, and 4 bases separated the two germline ends. CDR1 is MNHEY and CDR2 is SVGAGI in the germline V gene.